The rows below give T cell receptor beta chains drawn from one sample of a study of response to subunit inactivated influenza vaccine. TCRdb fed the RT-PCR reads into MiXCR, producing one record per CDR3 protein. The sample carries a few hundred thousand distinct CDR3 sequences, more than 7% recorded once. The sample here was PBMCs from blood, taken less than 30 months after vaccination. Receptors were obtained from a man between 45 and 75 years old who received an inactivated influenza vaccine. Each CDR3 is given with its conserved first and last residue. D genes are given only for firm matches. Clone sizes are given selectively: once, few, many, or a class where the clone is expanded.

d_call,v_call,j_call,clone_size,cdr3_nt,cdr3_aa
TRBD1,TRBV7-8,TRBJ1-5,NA,TGTGCCAGCAGCAAGGGACAGGGCGGGCCCCAGCATTTT,CASSKGQGGPQHF
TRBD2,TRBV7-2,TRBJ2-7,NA,TGTGCCAGCAGCAAGGGTCTGGCGGGGGAACCCTACGAGCAGTACTTC,CASSKGLAGEPYEQYF
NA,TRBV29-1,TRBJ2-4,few,TGCAGCGTCCGGTCCCCCCGGGAGAACATTCAGTACTTC,CSVRSPRENIQYF
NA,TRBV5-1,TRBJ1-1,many,TGTGCCAGTAGCCCGACAGGTTTGAACACTGAAGCTTTCTTT,CASSPTGLNTEAFF
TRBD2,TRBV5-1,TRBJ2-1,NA,TGCGCCAGCAGCCCGGAGCTTAGCGGGAGTGGTTTCTTC,CASSPELSGSGFF
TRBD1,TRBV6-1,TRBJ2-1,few,TGTGCCAGTCGGGACAGGGCAAGGAATGAGCAGTTCTTC,CASRDRARNEQFF
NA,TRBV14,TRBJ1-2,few,TGTGCCAGCAGCAAAAACGGACTGGCCTACACCTTC,CASSKNGLAYTF
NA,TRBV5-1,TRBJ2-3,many,TGCGCCAGCAGTATAGCTTCAGATACGCAGTATTTT,CASSIASDTQYF
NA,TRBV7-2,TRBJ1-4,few,TGTGCCAGCAGCCCGTTCGGGGGTTACGAAAAACTGTTTTTT,CASSPFGGYEKLFF
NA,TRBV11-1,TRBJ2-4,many,TGTGCCAGCAGCTCCTCCGGGAGTCATCACATTCAGTACTTC,CASSSSGSHHIQYF